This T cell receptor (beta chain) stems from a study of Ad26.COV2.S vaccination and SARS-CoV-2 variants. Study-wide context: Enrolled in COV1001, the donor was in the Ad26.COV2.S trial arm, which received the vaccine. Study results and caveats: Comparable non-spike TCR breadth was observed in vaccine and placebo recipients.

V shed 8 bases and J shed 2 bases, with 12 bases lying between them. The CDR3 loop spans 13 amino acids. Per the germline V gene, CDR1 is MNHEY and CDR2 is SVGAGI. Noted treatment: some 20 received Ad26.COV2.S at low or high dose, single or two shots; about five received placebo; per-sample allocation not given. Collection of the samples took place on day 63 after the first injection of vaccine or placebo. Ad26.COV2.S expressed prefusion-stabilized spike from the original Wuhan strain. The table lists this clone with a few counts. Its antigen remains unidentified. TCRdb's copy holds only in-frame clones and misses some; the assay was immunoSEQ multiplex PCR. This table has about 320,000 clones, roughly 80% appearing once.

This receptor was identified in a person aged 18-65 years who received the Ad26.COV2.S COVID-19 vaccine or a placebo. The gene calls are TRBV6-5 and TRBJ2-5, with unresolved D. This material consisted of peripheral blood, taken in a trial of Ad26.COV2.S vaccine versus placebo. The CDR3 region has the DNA TGTGCCAGCCACCGAACAGAACAAGAGACCCAGTACTTC. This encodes CASHRTEQETQYF.